The sequence of this T cell receptor beta chain was determined in a study of Graves' ophthalmopathy and Graves' hyperthyroidism. CDR3 size: 15 residues. Trimming took 1 base from V and 4 from J, leaving 14 bases between them. Germline V gives CDR1 MNHEY, CDR2 SVGEGT. The table lists this clonotype with many counts. Amplified TCR beta CDR3 regions were obtained using RNA transcripts as template. HTBI primers were employed in first-round RT-PCR, then a second-round multiplex PCR followed. TCRdb ran MiXCR on the multiplex PCR reads and lists one entry per CDR3 protein. The sample comprises about 390,000 distinct CDR3 sequences, roughly 15% of which are singletons, and roughly 7% rests with the top ten.

This sequence joins TRBV6-2 or TRBV6-3 and TRBJ2-7; perhaps TRBD1 as D (6 bases). Sequencing used peripheral blood. The receptor was isolated from a woman under 30 with stable Graves' hyperthyroidism. The chain's CDR3 is CASSYYRDGTYEQYF. The CDR3 nucleotides are TGTGCCAGCAGTTACTACAGGGATGGAACTTACGAGCAGTACTTC.